Reported below is one T cell receptor (beta chain). Its target is unknown. The table came from immunoSEQ multiplex PCR; TCRdb's copy has only in-frame clones and leaves some out. The sample has around 370,000 clones; about 91% are singletons. Germline V CDR1 and CDR2: LGHDT, YNNKEL (reference sequence). V lost 1 base, J lost 1 base, and 10 bases lay in between. CDR3 length: 16 amino acids. The data originate from a study of Ad26.COV2.S vaccination and SARS-CoV-2 variants. Study-level results: Vaccinees reportedly had broad spike-specific CD8+ and CD4+ T cell responses. For non-spike TCRs, breadth in vaccine recipients resembled that in placebo recipients.

This chain uses TRBV3-1 (or the pseudogene TRBV3-2) with TRBJ1-4; D gene ambiguous. The sequence came from a human donor who had recovered from COVID-19. Source: peripheral blood, taken after recovery from COVID-19. The CDR3 here is CASSQAKDGTNEKLFF. CDR3 DNA: TGTGCCAGCAGCCAAGCAAAGGACGGAACTAATGAAAAACTGTTTTTT.